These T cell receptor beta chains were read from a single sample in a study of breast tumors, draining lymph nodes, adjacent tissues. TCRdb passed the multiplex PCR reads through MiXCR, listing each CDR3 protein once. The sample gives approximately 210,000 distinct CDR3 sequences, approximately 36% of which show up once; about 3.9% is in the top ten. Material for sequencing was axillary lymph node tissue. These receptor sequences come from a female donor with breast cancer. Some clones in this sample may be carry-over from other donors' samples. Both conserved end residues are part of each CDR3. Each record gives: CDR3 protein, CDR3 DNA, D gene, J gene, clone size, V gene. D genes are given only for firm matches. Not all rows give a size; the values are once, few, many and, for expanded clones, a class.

cdr3_aa: CASSQIGGGELQHF
cdr3_nt: TGTGCCAGCAGCCAAATCGGGGGAGGTGAGCTCCAGCATTTT
d_call: -
j_call: TRBJ1-5
clone_size: -
v_call: TRBV3-1

cdr3_aa: CASSTRTASGANVLTF
cdr3_nt: TGCGCCAGCAGCACCCGGACAGCCTCTGGGGCCAACGTCCTGACTTTC
d_call: -
j_call: TRBJ2-6
clone_size: -
v_call: TRBV5-1

cdr3_aa: CASSLRGLTTDTQYF
cdr3_nt: TGTGCCAGCAGCTTAAGGGGACTCACCACAGATACGCAGTATTTT
d_call: -
j_call: TRBJ2-3
clone_size: many
v_call: TRBV7-3

cdr3_aa: CASSLEGRGYNEQFF
cdr3_nt: TGTGCCAGCAGCTTAGAGGGTCGCGGCTACAATGAGCAGTTCTTC
d_call: -
j_call: TRBJ2-1
clone_size: many
v_call: TRBV7-2

cdr3_aa: CSPGQGWDAGELFF
cdr3_nt: TGCAGCCCCGGACAGGGGTGGGATGCCGGGGAGCTGTTTTTT
d_call: TRBD1
j_call: TRBJ2-2
clone_size: -
v_call: TRBV29-1

cdr3_aa: CSVEDDSTYEQYF
cdr3_nt: TGCAGCGTTGAAGATGACAGTACCTACGAGCAGTACTTC
d_call: -
j_call: TRBJ2-7
clone_size: many
v_call: TRBV29-1

cdr3_aa: CASSSRTSGRGNEQYF
cdr3_nt: TGTGCCAGTAGTTCTCGGACTAGCGGGAGAGGGAACGAGCAGTACTTC
d_call: TRBD2
j_call: TRBJ2-7
clone_size: many
v_call: TRBV19

cdr3_aa: CASSRVSNQPQHF
cdr3_nt: TGTGCCAGCAGCAGGGTTAGCAATCAGCCCCAGCATTTT
d_call: -
j_call: TRBJ1-5
clone_size: few
v_call: TRBV6-5

cdr3_aa: CASSLVWDSYEQYF
cdr3_nt: TGCGCCAGCAGCTTGGTTTGGGACTCCTACGAGCAGTACTTC
d_call: -
j_call: TRBJ2-7
clone_size: -
v_call: TRBV5-1

cdr3_aa: CASSPGLAGGDTGELFF
cdr3_nt: TGTGCCAGCAGCCCGGGACTAGCGGGAGGGGACACCGGGGAGCTGTTCTTC
d_call: TRBD2
j_call: TRBJ2-1
clone_size: -
v_call: TRBV12-3/TRBV12-4

cdr3_aa: CATSRPLNRVGTYEQYF
cdr3_nt: TGTGCCACCAGCAGACCTTTGAACAGGGTTGGCACCTACGAGCAGTACTTC
d_call: -
j_call: TRBJ2-7
clone_size: many
v_call: TRBV15

cdr3_aa: CASTPGDRNTYEQYF
cdr3_nt: TGTGCCAGCACACCAGGGGACAGAAACACCTACGAGCAGTACTTC
d_call: TRBD1
j_call: TRBJ2-7
clone_size: once
v_call: TRBV6-6

cdr3_aa: CASSFDRESYEQYF
cdr3_nt: TGTGCCAGCAGCTTTGACAGGGAGTCCTACGAGCAGTACTTC
d_call: TRBD1
j_call: TRBJ2-7
clone_size: many
v_call: TRBV7-2

cdr3_aa: CSARDPTALGGGYTQYF
cdr3_nt: TGCAGTGCTAGAGACCCGACCGCCCTGGGGGGTGGCTACACCCAGTACTTC
d_call: -
j_call: TRBJ2-5
clone_size: -
v_call: TRBV20-1

cdr3_aa: CASSFRSGSYEQYF
cdr3_nt: TGTGCCAGCAGTTTCAGGTCAGGCTCCTACGAGCAGTACTTC
d_call: -
j_call: TRBJ2-7
clone_size: -
v_call: TRBV27

cdr3_aa: CATSGPPETVTDTQYF
cdr3_nt: TGTGCCACCAGTGGCCCCCCCGAGACAGTCACAGATACGCAGTATTTT
d_call: -
j_call: TRBJ2-3
clone_size: -
v_call: TRBV24-1

cdr3_aa: CSARKREGAEGTQYF
cdr3_nt: TGCAGTGCTAGGAAGCGGGAGGGAGCTGAAGGGACCCAGTACTTC
d_call: TRBD2
j_call: TRBJ2-5
clone_size: -
v_call: TRBV20-1

cdr3_aa: CASSAKTGGRTEKLFF
cdr3_nt: TGCGCCAGCAGCGCGAAGACAGGGGGCCGGACTGAAAAACTGTTTTTT
d_call: TRBD1
j_call: TRBJ1-4
clone_size: -
v_call: TRBV5-1

cdr3_aa: CAWSYKPSYGHYF
cdr3_nt: TGTGCCTGGAGTTACAAGCCTTCCTACGGGCACTACTTC
d_call: -
j_call: TRBJ2-7
clone_size: -
v_call: TRBV30

cdr3_aa: CASSHGKFTDTQYF
cdr3_nt: TGTGCCAGCAGTCACGGGAAATTCACAGATACGCAGTATTTT
d_call: -
j_call: TRBJ2-3
clone_size: -
v_call: TRBV6-4

cdr3_aa: CASSLIAGGGRGCNQPQHF
cdr3_nt: TGTGCCAGCAGCTTAATCGCCGGGGGGGGCAGGGGTTGCAATCAGCCCCAGCATTTT
d_call: -
j_call: TRBJ1-5
clone_size: -
v_call: TRBV7-3

cdr3_aa: CASSLLGGFSGNTIYF
cdr3_nt: TGTGCCAGCAGTTTATTAGGGGGATTCTCTGGAAACACCATATATTTT
d_call: -
j_call: TRBJ1-3
clone_size: many
v_call: TRBV12-3/TRBV12-4

cdr3_aa: CASSLEGFGANEQFF
cdr3_nt: TGTGCTAGCAGCTTAGAAGGGTTTGGTGCCAATGAGCAGTTCTTC
d_call: -
j_call: TRBJ2-1
clone_size: many
v_call: TRBV7-7

cdr3_aa: CASSSPDRGNNEQFF
cdr3_nt: TGTGCCAGCAGCTCCCCGGACAGGGGAAACAATGAGCAGTTCTTC
d_call: TRBD1
j_call: TRBJ2-1
clone_size: many
v_call: TRBV7-9

cdr3_aa: CASSLGGRSNTGELFF
cdr3_nt: TGCGCCAGCAGCTTGGGTGGCAGGTCAAACACCGGGGAGCTGTTTTTT
d_call: -
j_call: TRBJ2-2
clone_size: many
v_call: TRBV5-1